One and the same sample provided the 25 T cell receptor beta chains below, sequenced in a study of metastatic and nonmetastatic thyroid tumors. TCRdb re-called the PCR reads via MiXCR. The table shows tens of thousands of clones, with 15% to 20% occurring only once. Thyroid surgery took place with no prior treatment in any patient. What was sequenced was tumor tissue. These receptors originate from a female donor with papillary thyroid cancer or a benign thyroid nodule (not recorded which). Some clones in this sample may be carry-over from other donors' samples.

Many counts were recorded for this clone. The V gene is TRBV7-9, the J gene TRBJ2-7; TRBD1 is a possible D gene (6 bases). Trimming cost V 1 base and J 6 bases, with 7 bases left between them. This CDR3 is built from 12 residues. Germline-derived CDR1 and CDR2 are SEHNR and FQNEAQ (reference sequence). The CDR3 region has the DNA TGTGCCAGCAGCTTAGGAGGGGGCGAGCAGTACTTC. The encoded protein is CASSLGGGEQYF.

At least ten counts were recorded for this clone. This same CDR3 is encoded by further DNA sequences in the sample. The rearrangement uses TRBV6-1 and TRBJ2-5; D not resolved. Germline CDR1 MNHNS, CDR2 SASEGT. V lost 6 bases and J lost 1, with 12 bases in between. The CDR3 has 14 amino acids. The CDR3 sequence: CASRRDLIQETQYF. In DNA form, the CDR3 reads TGTGCCAGCAGGAGAGACTTGATCCAAGAGACCCAGTACTTC.

This clone was found a few times. A single base separates this from a much larger clone, so it may be a read error. The chain combines TRBV5-1 with TRBJ2-1, with 7 nucleotides matching TRBD2. Germline loops: CDR1 SGHRS, CDR2 YFSETQ. The CDR3 runs to 14 residues. The CDR3 spells CAGSPAGSYNEQFF. CDR3 nucleotides: TGCGCCGGCAGCCCAGCGGGGTCCTACAATGAGCAGTTCTTC.

This clone has a handful of counts. The CDR3 region is CASSSEDRPSYEQYF. CDR3 in DNA: TGTGCCAGCAGCTCCGAGGATCGGCCCAGCTACGAGCAGTACTTC. The chain combines TRBV7-6 with TRBJ2-7; D call uncertain. The germline CDR1 and CDR2 sequences are SGHVS and FNYEAQ. Trimming removed 4 bases at V and 3 bases at J, with 16 bases between. There are 15 residues in the CDR3.

This clone was picked up many times. V and J are TRBV7-9 and TRBJ1-1; D unresolved. This CDR3 has 14 amino acids. Between the trimmed V and J ends, which lost 0 bases and 1 base, there was a span of 6 bases. Germline V CDR1 and CDR2: SEHNR, FQNEAQ (reference sequence). CDR3 sequence: CASSLATQNTEAFF. CDR3 coding DNA: TGTGCCAGCAGCTTAGCCACACAGAACACTGAAGCTTTCTTT.

V usage is TRBV5-4 and J usage is TRBJ1-2; TRBD1 matches 8 bases. CDR1 is SGHNT, CDR2 YYREEE, per germline (reference sequence). The CDR3 totals 15 residues. Trimming cost V 4 bases and J 0 bases; bases outside gene matches: 5. DNA for the CDR3: TGTGCCAGCAGCGGGTACAGGGGGGCTAACTATGGCTACACCTTC. Protein sequence: CASSGYRGANYGYTF.

This clone was observed a single time. Because the CDR3 is missing its conserved closing phenylalanine or tryptophan, this is likely a read error. V usage is TRBV7-9 and J usage is TRBJ2-2; D perhaps matches TRBD1 (5 bases). Looked up from germline, CDR1 is SEHNR and CDR2 is FQNEAQ (reference sequence). V gave up 4 bases and J gave up 4 bases, with 13 bases separating them. CDR3 size: 15 residues. CDR3 sequence reads: CASSWPVTVTGELFS. CDR3 nucleotide sequence: TGTGCCAGCAGCTGGCCCGTGACAGTCACCGGGGAGCTGTTTTCT.

Comments on this clone: A clone one base away is much larger, so this may be a read error. CDR3 bases: TGTGCCACCAGTGATACTATCGGGAGAATACACGGGGAGCTGTTTTTT. Its translation is CATSDTIGRIHGELFF. The gene calls are TRBV24-1 and TRBJ2-2; D is perhaps TRBD2 (6 bases). The V end was cut by 3 bases, the J end by 7 bases, with 17 bases between. The germline CDR1 and CDR2 sequences are KGHDR and SFDVKD. This CDR3 has 16 amino acids.

This clone has a count of ten or more. J is TRBJ1-1 and V is TRBV3-1, with 8 bases aligning to TRBD1. This CDR3 region has 14 residues. The V gene's germline CDR1 is LGHDT and CDR2 YNNKEL (reference sequence). The J segment lost 6 bases and the V segment lost 1 base, leaving 4 bases of the junction unmatched. CDR3 bases: TGTGCCAGCAGCCAAGTCACAGGGGGAGCTGAAGCTTTCTTT. This sequence encodes CASSQVTGGAEAFF.

This chain connects TRBV5-6 to TRBJ2-7; D gene unclear. Germline values: CDR1 SGHDT, CDR2 YYEEEE. The CDR3 contains 14 residues. Trimming took 6 bases from V and 2 from J, leaving 15 bases between them. For the CDR3, the DNA is TGTGCCAGCATCCCTCCGGCATGGCCCTACGAGCAGTACTTC. This gives the protein CASIPPAWPYEQYF. Looking up the rest from reference TRBV5-6 and TRBJ2-7 gives the full variable domain: DAGVTQSPTHLIKTRGQQVTLRCSPKSGHDTVSWYQQALGQGPQFIFQYYEEEERQRGNFPDRFSGHQFPNYSSELNVNALLLGDSALYLCASIPPAWPYEQYFGPGTRLTVT.

This clone has a count of ten or more. The chain links TRBV7-3 to TRBJ2-1; TRBD2 agrees at 12 bases. CDR3 length equals 16 residues. Looked up from germline, CDR1 is SGHTA and CDR2 is FQGTGA. V dropped 4 bases and J dropped 11; count of bases not matched to a gene: 12. CDR3 sequence reads: CASSSAQRGLAGQQFF. CDR3 coding DNA: TGTGCCAGCAGCTCCGCCCAACGGGGACTAGCGGGCCAGCAGTTCTTC. Filled out from reference TRBV7-3 and TRBJ2-1, the complete variable domain reads GAGVSQTPSNKVTEKGKYVELRCDPISGHTALYWYRQSLGQGPEFLIYFQGTGAADDSGLPNDRFFAVRPEGSVSTLKIQRTERGDSAVYLCASSSAQRGLAGQQFFGPGTRLTVL.

The DNA for the CDR3 is TGTGCCAGCAGCATGACCTACAGGGTTCGGGTGGGCTACACCTTC. It is translated as CASSMTYRVRVGYTF. This chain uses TRBV7-2 with TRBJ1-2; TRBD1 might be the D (6 bases). Trimming cost V 5 bases and J 8 bases, with 21 bases left between them. The CDR3 extends over 15 amino acids. Looked up from germline, CDR1 is SGHTA and CDR2 is FQGNSA. Based on the CDR3 plus reference TRBV7-2 and TRBJ1-2, the full variable domain is GAGVSQSPSNKVTEKGKDVELRCDPISGHTALYWYRQSLGQGLEFLIYFQGNSAPDKSGLPSDRFSAERTGGSVSTLTIQRTQQEDSAVYLCASSMTYRVRVGYTFGSGTRLTVV.

This clone was counted a single time. It may be a read error: a sequence one base away is much more abundant. The chain couples TRBV4-3 to TRBJ1-1; D is ambiguous. The CDR3 runs 14 residues. Trimming pared 4 bases from V and 1 base from J, leaving 10 bases between. Germline V lookup: CDR1 LGHNA, CDR2 YSLEER. The CDR3 reads CASSLGGRNTEAFF. The CDR3 coding sequence is TGCGCCAGCAGCCTAGGAGGAAGGAACACTGAAGCTTTCTTT.

This chain joins TRBV5-1 and TRBJ2-7, with TRBD1 matching over 9 bases. V shed 5 bases, J shed 13 bases, and the junction held 19 bases outside the gene matches. CDR3 length: 15 residues. In germline, CDR1 is SGHRS, CDR2 YFSETQ. CDR3 loop: CASRHGTGTSYDHYF. CDR3 DNA: TGCGCCAGCAGACACGGGACAGGGACCTCCTACGATCATTACTTC. Full variable domain (outside the CDR3, taken from reference TRBV5-1 and TRBJ2-7): KAGVTQTPRYLIKTRGQQVTLSCSPISGHRSVSWYQQTPGQGLQFLFEYFSETQRNKGNFPGRFSGRQFSNSRSEMNVSTLELGDSALYLCASRHGTGTSYDHYFGPGTRLTVT.

The chain recombines TRBV20-1 with TRBJ2-5; D is unresolved. Germline CDR1 and CDR2: DFQATT and SNEGSKA (reference sequence). Trimming left V 5 bases short and J 4 bases short, with 11 bases between. The CDR3 sequence is 12 residues long. For the CDR3, the DNA is TGCAGTGCTTACCACAGCATAGAGACCCAGTACTTC. Residues: CSAYHSIETQYF.

The sample holds a few counts of this clone. A much larger clonotype is one base distant, so this may be a read error. The same CDR3 can be traced to other DNA sequences in this sample. CDR3 DNA sequence: TGTGCCAGCAGCTTAGCTGTTCTTGATGGGCAGTTCTTC. It codes for CASSLAVLDGQFF. The rearrangement links TRBV7-2 to TRBJ2-1; D ambiguous. The CDR3 runs 13 residues. V lost 0 bases and J 12 bases, leaving 12 bases between the germline ends. Germline values: CDR1 SGHTA, CDR2 FQGNSA.

This clone has ten or more counts. J is TRBJ1-1 and V is TRBV6-1, with 7 positions matching TRBD1. From germline, CDR1 is MNHNS and CDR2 SASEGT. The CDR3 is made up of 13 amino acids. V shed 5 bases and J 10 bases; nucleotides not matched to a gene: 10. CDR3 sequence (DNA): TGTGCCAGCAGTCGCGCATCGGACAGGCGAGCTTTCTTT. Residues: CASSRASDRRAFF.

This clone came up many times. The sample carries other DNA sequences with the same CDR3. The rearrangement links TRBV5-1 to TRBJ2-5; TRBD2 agrees at 8 bases. The CDR3 runs to 16 residues. Trimming took 5 bases from V and 4 from J; bases not matched to a gene: 13. From germline, CDR1 is SGHRS and CDR2 YFSETQ. The CDR3 sequence is CASRTGWRGARETQYF. Here the CDR3 DNA reads TGCGCCAGCAGAACCGGATGGCGGGGGGCTCGAGAGACCCAGTACTTC. Together with reference TRBV5-1 and TRBJ2-5, the CDR3 gives the full variable domain: KAGVTQTPRYLIKTRGQQVTLSCSPISGHRSVSWYQQTPGQGLQFLFEYFSETQRNKGNFPGRFSGRQFSNSRSEMNVSTLELGDSALYLCASRTGWRGARETQYFGPGTRLLVL.

This chain uses TRBV30 with TRBJ1-2; TRBD1 matches at 8 bases. The CDR3 has 14 residues. Germline CDR1 GTSNPN, CDR2 SVGIG (reference sequence). V trimming: 4 bases; J trimming: 4 bases; junction bases outside the gene matches: 8. The CDR3 sequence: CAWKPSGGFYGYTF. The CDR3 nucleotides read TGTGCCTGGAAGCCCTCAGGGGGCTTCTATGGCTACACCTTC.

This clone was found a few times. This clone may be a read error of a much larger clone one base away. Other DNA sequences in the same sample also yield this CDR3. The genes are TRBV5-1 and TRBJ2-3; no reliable D call. V lost 5 bases and J lost 3, with 13 bases in between. The CDR3 contains 14 residues. Germline CDR1 and CDR2: SGHRS and YFSETQ. The CDR3 sequence: CASRFTVGTDTQYF. In nucleotides, the CDR3 is TGCGCCAGCAGATTTACGGTGGGTACAGATACGCAGTATTTT.

V gene TRBV20-1 combines with J gene TRBJ1-1, with D hard to call. CDR1 is DFQATT, CDR2 SNEGSKA, per germline (reference sequence). This CDR3 has 16 residues. Between the trimmed V and J ends, which lost 5 bases and 0 bases, there was a span of 19 bases. The CDR3: CSAPRTDRTLNTEAFF. The CDR3 coding sequence is TGCAGTGCTCCCCGAACGGACCGGACCTTGAACACTGAAGCTTTCTTT.

This clone was detected ten times or more. The rearrangement links TRBV6-2 or TRBV6-3 to TRBJ1-5; D gene uncertain. The germline V gene has CDR1 MNHEY and CDR2 SVGEGT. This CDR3 contains 12 residues. V was pared by 2 bases and J by 11 bases, with 10 bases between. The CDR3 is CASSYEEGAQHF. In DNA, the CDR3 is TGTGCCAGCAGTTACGAGGAGGGAGCCCAGCATTTT.

This clone is deemed medium-sized. This CDR3 is also generated by other DNA sequences in the sample. V is TRBV20-1 and J is TRBJ1-2; 7 bases fit TRBD1. Germline CDR1 DFQATT, CDR2 SNEGSKA (reference sequence). The CDR3 totals 15 residues. Unmatched junction bases numbered 4, after V lost 0 bases and J lost 0 bases. CDR3: CSARDRDSANYGYTF. CDR3 nucleotide sequence: TGCAGTGCTAGAGATAGGGACAGCGCTAACTATGGCTACACCTTC.

This clone was observed a few times. A much larger clone is a single base away; this may be a read error. This sequence joins TRBV2 and TRBJ2-1; D gene unclear. Deletions cut 1 base from V and 13 bases from J, with 11 bases between. The germline gives CDR1 SNHLY, CDR2 FYNNEI. This CDR3 is built from 12 residues. The CDR3 reads CASSEVRDFQFF. The CDR3 DNA reads TGTGCCAGCAGTGAAGTAAGAGATTTTCAGTTCTTC.

This clone was observed at least ten times. This chain links TRBV10-2 with TRBJ2-2; TRBD2 aligns across 10 bases. The CDR3 covers 15 residues. Unmatched junction bases numbered 1, after V lost 6 bases and J lost 0 bases. Germline loops: CDR1 WSHSY, CDR2 SAAADI. The CDR3 loop reads CASRLAGTNTGELFF. DNA of the CDR3: TGCGCCAGCAGACTAGCGGGGACGAACACCGGGGAGCTGTTTTTT.